This entry describes one T cell receptor (beta chain). In this sample, this clonotype turned up many times. It has no known antigen specificity. The record has no base qualities; no much larger clone is one base away. The sample belongs to a study of low-dose radiotherapy and immunotherapy resistance in tumors (dated by TCRdb to between 2021 and 2022). In the study overall: Cohort 1 received 0.5 Gy per fraction every 2 weeks, with a prescribed total PTV dose of 6.5 Gy. Starting on cycle 1 day 1, patients took 300 mg of aspirin by mouth once daily for four cycles. The translational analysis covered eight patients: three from the first dose cohort and the first five from the second dose cohort. Nivolumab was administered intravenously as a 240 mg flat dose every two weeks, and ipilimumab was administered intravenously at 1 mg/kg every six weeks. Cyclophosphamide 200 mg/m2 was given intravenously every two weeks, one day before each radiation and immunotherapy administration. The trial did not randomize participants into treatment groups. For Cohort 2, the dose was 1 Gy per fraction given every two weeks, adding up to 13 Gy in total across 26 weeks.

In light of the paper, this sample's time point label describes: before trial treatment. The donors came from RACIN, which was a single-arm phase I dose-escalation trial that paired nivolumab and ipilimumab with aspirin, low-dose cyclophosphamide and low-dose radiotherapy. Eligible patients had advanced, TIL-negative solid tumors. The CDR3 goes from the cysteine to the phenylalanine over 13 residues. Solely the CDR3 DNA is kept, with 39 bases framed from the first base. Relative to germline, V is 0 bases shorter and J is 3 bases shorter, with 0 bases between their ends. Sequencing was carried out with an Illumina HiSeq 2500. Superscript III and a set of TRAV- and TRBV-specific primers were used to synthesize first-strand cDNA, so that both TCRalpha and TCRbeta chains were covered. TCRs were amplified with Phusion for around 20 PCR cycles using a constant-region primer together with the adapter attached to the V primers. Isolated mRNA was amplified with the MessageAmp II aRNA Amplification Kit, using a roughly 15-hour in vitro transcription at 37°C. The Dynabeads mRNA DIRECT Purification Kit was used to isolate the mRNA for TCR sequencing. Indexed Illumina adapters were added in a second roughly 25-cycle Phusion PCR, and the resulting products were purified with AMPure XP beads. From the authors' description of their analysis: Custom Perl scripts pooled TCR sequences encoding the same protein, removed out-of-frame sequences and computed each clonotype's abundance. Any TCR sequence supported by only a single read was excluded from analysis. Shannon entropy, Gini index, clonality, richness, and the frequency of TCRs shared between repertoires were included as repertoire metrics. TCRdb reanalyzed the raw reads on its own, using fastp at Q25 for trimming and MiXCR for clone calling, and kept in-frame beta chains. For every CDR3 protein sequence, its rows merge into one entry that carries the most common genes and DNA. The V and J calls follow TCRdb's processing rather than the paper's. This sample is represented by around 79,000 distinct CDR3 sequences; approximately 20% of them were singletons. The ten largest clones capture around 6.1% of the sample.

Sequences were derived from PBMCs, sampled before treatment. This clonotype was sampled from a male donor with prostate cancer. The chain employs TRBV12-3 or TRBV12-4 and TRBJ2-6, with the D gene uncertain. The DNA reads as follows: TGTGCCAGCAGTTTAGCTGGGGCCAACGTCCTGACTTTC. Its translation reads: CASSLAGANVLTF.